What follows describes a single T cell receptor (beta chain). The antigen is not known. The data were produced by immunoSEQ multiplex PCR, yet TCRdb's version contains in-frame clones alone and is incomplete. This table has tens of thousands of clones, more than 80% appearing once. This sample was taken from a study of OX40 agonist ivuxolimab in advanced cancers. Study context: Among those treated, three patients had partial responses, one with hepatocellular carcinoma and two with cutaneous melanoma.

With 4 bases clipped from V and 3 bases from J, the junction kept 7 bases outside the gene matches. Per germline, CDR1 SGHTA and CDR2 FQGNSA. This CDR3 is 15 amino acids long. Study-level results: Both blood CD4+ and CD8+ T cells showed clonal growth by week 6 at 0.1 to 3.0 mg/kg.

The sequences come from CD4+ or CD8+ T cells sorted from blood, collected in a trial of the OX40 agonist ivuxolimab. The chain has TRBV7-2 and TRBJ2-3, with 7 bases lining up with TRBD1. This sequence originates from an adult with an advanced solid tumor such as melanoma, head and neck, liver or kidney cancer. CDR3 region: CASSSDRFGTDTQYF. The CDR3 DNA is TGTGCCAGCAGCTCGGACAGGTTCGGGACAGATACGCAGTATTTT.